A single sample is the source of the 13 T cell receptor beta chains below, sequenced in a study of technical replicates of blood from a handful of donors (TCRdb year 2017). Libraries were built with the immunoSEQ multiplex PCR assay. Not all clones reach the TCRdb copy of this immuneACCESS table, which keeps in-frame sequences only. Checked studies attribute under half of the gap to unresolved V genes and leave the rest unexplained. The sample yields roughly 82,000 clones; nearly 96% were counted once. The leading ten clones occupy about 0.41% of the sample. What was sequenced was T cells isolated from PBMCs. The receptors derive from a human donor in good health.

The rearrangement uses TRBV7-6 and TRBJ2-5, with 9 bases matching TRBD2. Germline V lookup: CDR1 SGHVS, CDR2 FNYEAQ. V lost 0 bases and J lost 6; bases outside the gene matches: 11. The CDR3 runs 17 residues. CDR3 loop: CASSLALAGEIGKTQYF. In DNA form, the CDR3 reads TGTGCCAGCAGCTTAGCTTTAGCGGGAGAGATCGGGAAGACCCAGTACTTC.

The rearrangement uses TRBV28 and TRBJ2-3; D is uncertain. V was cut by 5 bases and J by 2 bases, with 8 bases left in between. The CDR3 loop spans 13 amino acids. Germline V gene lookup returns CDR1 MDHEN and CDR2 SYDVKM. The CDR3 DNA is TGTGCCAGCAGTCCCCGGTACACAGATACGCAGTATTTT. It codes for CASSPRYTDTQYF.

The chain carries TRBV6-1 and TRBJ2-3; tentative D call: TRBD1 (6 bases). The CDR3 has 13 amino acids. V shed 6 bases and J shed 8 bases, with 15 bases lying between them. Germline CDR1 MNHNS, CDR2 SASEGT. DNA of the CDR3: TGTGCCAGCAGCTACACCGAGGGGGTTACGCAGTATTTT. Amino acids: CASSYTEGVTQYF.

The V and J genes are TRBV6-1 and TRBJ2-2, with a possible D match to TRBD2 (6 bases). The CDR3 runs to 13 residues. The V end lost 7 bases, the J end lost 4 bases, and 10 bases lay between the germline ends. CDR1 and CDR2 (germline): MNHNS, SASEGT. CDR3: CASTRLVTGELFF. CDR3 nucleotides: TGTGCCAGCACTCGACTAGTCACCGGGGAGCTGTTTTTT.

This chain uses TRBV30 with TRBJ1-5; possible D gene TRBD1, 5 bases. Trimming removed 0 bases at V and 7 bases at J, with 13 bases between. CDR3 length equals 14 residues. The germline V gene encodes CDR1 GTSNPN and CDR2 SVGIG (reference sequence). CDR3 amino acids: CAWSVGGDGQPQHF. The CDR3 DNA follows: TGTGCCTGGAGTGTGGGGGGGGACGGGCAGCCCCAGCATTTT.

V and J are TRBV7-9 and TRBJ2-1; D may be TRBD1 (5 bases). The V end lost 2 bases, the J end lost 2 bases, and 16 bases lay between the germline ends. This CDR3 comprises 17 residues. Germline CDR1 reads SEHNR; CDR2 reads FQNEAQ (reference sequence). The CDR3 protein is CASSLTDRGQAYNEQFF. In nucleotides, the CDR3 is TGTGCCAGCAGCTTAACCGATAGGGGCCAGGCCTACAATGAGCAGTTCTTC.

The chain recombines TRBV28 with TRBJ2-3; 13 bases agree with TRBD2. With V trimmed by 3 bases and J by 6 bases, 6 bases remained unmatched. The CDR3 runs to 16 residues. Germline values: CDR1 MDHEN, CDR2 SYDVKM. CDR3 loop: CASSLGTSGARDTQYF. The CDR3 coding sequence is TGTGCCAGCAGTTTGGGGACTAGCGGGGCCAGGGATACGCAGTATTTT.

This clone was picked up one time. V and J are TRBV7-3 and TRBJ2-1; 12 bases fit TRBD2. In germline, CDR1 is SGHTA, CDR2 FQGTGA. With 5 bases clipped from V and 8 bases from J, the junction kept 4 bases outside the gene matches. This CDR3 comprises 14 residues. The CDR3 region has the DNA TGTGCCAGCAGCCTAGCGGGAGGGATGGATGAGCAGTTCTTC. Amino acids: CASSLAGGMDEQFF.

V gene TRBV25-1 combines with J gene TRBJ2-7, with 8 nucleotides matching TRBD1. J gave up 3 bases and V 2 bases, and 3 bases lay outside the gene matches. The CDR3 extends over 14 amino acids. CDR1 and CDR2 from the germline V gene are MGHDK and SYGVNS. The CDR3 DNA follows: TGTGCCAGCAGTGAAGCGACAGGGGACTACGAGCAGTACTTC. Protein product: CASSEATGDYEQYF.

The V call is TRBV28, the J call TRBJ2-7, with D unclear. The CDR3 is 11 amino acids. CDR1 and CDR2 from the germline V gene are MDHEN and SYDVKM. V gave up 5 bases and J gave up 4 bases, with 6 bases separating them. Here the CDR3 DNA reads TGTGCCAGCAGTCCTAAATACGAGCAGTACTTC. Translating gives CASSPKYEQYF.

V usage is TRBV4-3 and J usage is TRBJ1-2; unclear D gene. V shed 2 bases and J shed 3 bases, with 13 bases lying between them. Germline V gene sequence: CDR1 LGHNA, CDR2 YSLEER. This CDR3 region has 15 residues. The CDR3 loop reads CASSQSWQTDYGYTF. The CDR3 bases are TGCGCCAGCAGCCAATCCTGGCAAACCGACTATGGCTACACCTTC.

V gene TRBV27 combines with J gene TRBJ1-3; 10 bases match TRBD1. The CDR3 consists of 16 residues. V trimming: 6 bases; J trimming: 4 bases; junction bases outside the gene matches: 9. Germline V gene lookup returns CDR1 MNHEY and CDR2 SMNVEV (reference sequence). The DNA for the CDR3 is TGTGCCAGCAGAAGACAGGGGGCGCTGGCCGGAAACACCATATATTTT. Protein: CASRRQGALAGNTIYF.

The gene calls are TRBV9 and TRBJ2-3; tentative D call: TRBD2 (5 bases). Germline V lookup: CDR1 SGDLS, CDR2 YYNGEE. CDR3 length: 14 amino acids. V was cut by 3 bases and J by 6 bases, with 14 bases left in between. CDR3 coding DNA: TGTGCCAGCAGCGCTCACCCCTCGGGGGATACGCAGTATTTT. Protein product: CASSAHPSGDTQYF.